A selection of T cell receptor beta chains follows, all from one sample in a study of blood T cell repertoires in COVID-19. Sequencing was performed with immunoSEQ multiplex PCR; in TCRdb, only in-frame clones are kept and a portion is missing. This table has 190,000 or so clones, 80% to 90% appearing once. Input material: PBMCs or T cells enriched from blood (not recorded which). The receptors were sampled from a young man with acute COVID-19. CDR3s include the opening cysteine and the closing phenylalanine or tryptophan. Fields, in order: CDR3 protein, CDR3 DNA, V gene, D gene, clone size, J gene. A D gene is named only where the DNA matches it firmly. Only some rows state a clone size, as once, few, many or a class for expanded clones.

cdr3_aa: CASKPDLGTEAFF; cdr3_nt: TGTGCCAGCAAGCCGGACTTGGGTACTGAAGCTTTCTTT; v_call: TRBV27; d_call: NA; clone_size: once; j_call: TRBJ1-1
cdr3_aa: CASSDRGYNSPLHF; cdr3_nt: TGTGCCAGCAGTGATAGGGGCTATAATTCACCCCTCCACTTT; v_call: TRBV25-1; d_call: NA; clone_size: NA; j_call: TRBJ1-6
cdr3_aa: CAIKGVETGELFF; cdr3_nt: TGTGCCATCAAGGGAGTAGAAACCGGGGAGCTGTTTTTT; v_call: TRBV10-3; d_call: NA; clone_size: once; j_call: TRBJ2-2
cdr3_aa: CASSQPPKRGRRGGESNQPQHF; cdr3_nt: TGCGCCAGCAGTCAACCACCCAAGAGGGGACGAAGAGGCGGGGAAAGCAATCAGCCCCAGCATTTT; v_call: TRBV23-1; d_call: NA; clone_size: NA; j_call: TRBJ1-5
cdr3_aa: CASTPRTQRDEQYF; cdr3_nt: TGTGCCAGCACCCCCCGGACTCAAAGAGACGAGCAGTACTTC; v_call: TRBV6-6; d_call: NA; clone_size: NA; j_call: TRBJ2-7
cdr3_aa: CATSRGTGGETEKLFF; cdr3_nt: TGTGCCACCAGCAGGGGGACAGGGGGCGAAACCGAAAAACTGTTTTTT; v_call: TRBV15; d_call: TRBD1; clone_size: NA; j_call: TRBJ1-4
cdr3_aa: CAWRKLAGGPTDTQYF; cdr3_nt: TGTGCCTGGAGGAAACTAGCGGGAGGCCCGACAGATACGCAGTATTTT; v_call: TRBV30; d_call: TRBD2; clone_size: NA; j_call: TRBJ2-3
cdr3_aa: CASSLRTSGTYEQYF; cdr3_nt: TGTGCCAGCAGCCTCCGGACTAGCGGAACCTACGAGCAGTACTTC; v_call: TRBV3-1/TRBV3-2; d_call: TRBD2; clone_size: NA; j_call: TRBJ2-7
cdr3_aa: CASSPTQGSGNTIYF; cdr3_nt: TGTGCCAGCAGCCCTACACAGGGCTCTGGAAACACCATATATTTT; v_call: TRBV28; d_call: NA; clone_size: NA; j_call: TRBJ1-3
cdr3_aa: CASSRDSSYEQYF; cdr3_nt: TGTGCCAGCAGCCGGGACAGTTCCTACGAGCAGTACTTC; v_call: TRBV7-8; d_call: TRBD1; clone_size: NA; j_call: TRBJ2-7
cdr3_aa: CASSYGTGGNGYTF; cdr3_nt: TGTGCCAGCAGTTACGGTACAGGGGGAAATGGCTACACCTTC; v_call: TRBV6-5; d_call: TRBD1; clone_size: NA; j_call: TRBJ1-2
cdr3_aa: CASSTSAENTEAFF; cdr3_nt: TGTGCCAGCAGCACCAGTGCAGAGAACACTGAAGCTTTCTTT; v_call: TRBV4-2; d_call: NA; clone_size: NA; j_call: TRBJ1-1
cdr3_aa: CASSQEWRASTDTQYF; cdr3_nt: TGTGCCAGCAGCCAAGAATGGCGGGCCTCCACAGATACGCAGTATTTT; v_call: TRBV3-1/TRBV3-2; d_call: NA; clone_size: once; j_call: TRBJ2-3